The rows below give T cell receptor beta chains drawn from one sample of a study of blood T cell repertoires in COVID-19. Data came from immunoSEQ multiplex PCR; TCRdb stores just in-frame clones and leaves some out. The repertoire holds roughly 80,000 clones, with roughly 87% as singletons. Material: peripheral blood. The receptors were gathered from a man older than 75 with acute or convalescent COVID-19. The CDR3 runs from the conserved cysteine through the conserved F or W.

CDR3 protein: CASSLAQGADTQYF
V gene: TRBV5-1
CDR3 length: 14
J gene: TRBJ2-3

CDR3 protein: CASSRYKGQGSTEAFF
V gene: TRBV3-1/TRBV3-2
CDR3 length: 16
J gene: TRBJ1-1

CDR3 protein: CASSPGTSGGRDTQYF
V gene: TRBV5-1
CDR3 length: 16
J gene: TRBJ2-3

CDR3 protein: CASSTTSSWAQYF
V gene: TRBV7-8
CDR3 length: 13
J gene: TRBJ2-5

CDR3 protein: CAAGGPNEKLFF
V gene: TRBV30
CDR3 length: 12
J gene: TRBJ1-4

CDR3 protein: CASSISFQPQHF
V gene: TRBV19
CDR3 length: 12
J gene: TRBJ1-5

CDR3 protein: CASSLSGESTDTQYF
V gene: TRBV7-9
CDR3 length: 15
J gene: TRBJ2-3

CDR3 protein: CASSPRTSPDTQYF
V gene: TRBV3-1/TRBV3-2
CDR3 length: 14
J gene: TRBJ2-3

CDR3 protein: CASTRGGRADEQFF
V gene: TRBV19
CDR3 length: 14
J gene: TRBJ2-1

CDR3 protein: CASSSSAGPQHF
V gene: TRBV12-3/TRBV12-4
CDR3 length: 12
J gene: TRBJ1-5

CDR3 protein: CASSFLTGYLPQHF
V gene: TRBV5-5
CDR3 length: 14
J gene: TRBJ1-5

CDR3 protein: CAWTRKQGTYGYTF
V gene: TRBV30
CDR3 length: 14
J gene: TRBJ1-2

CDR3 protein: CASSPTGYQPQHF
V gene: TRBV18
CDR3 length: 13
J gene: TRBJ1-5

CDR3 protein: CASSSTGEVLLYSPLHF
V gene: TRBV5-6
CDR3 length: 17
J gene: TRBJ1-6

CDR3 protein: CASSLSGDRAGANVLTF
V gene: TRBV11-3
CDR3 length: 17
J gene: TRBJ2-6

CDR3 protein: CASSESGLGNQPQHF
V gene: TRBV2
CDR3 length: 15
J gene: TRBJ1-5

CDR3 protein: CASSTIQGRNQPQHF
V gene: TRBV19
CDR3 length: 15
J gene: TRBJ1-5

CDR3 protein: CASWDRENTEAFF
V gene: TRBV19
CDR3 length: 13
J gene: TRBJ1-1

CDR3 protein: CASTLAGRNTEAFF
V gene: TRBV19
CDR3 length: 14
J gene: TRBJ1-1

CDR3 protein: CATSSLGGQAEKLFF
V gene: TRBV15
CDR3 length: 15
J gene: TRBJ1-4

CDR3 protein: CASRPPGQPLGAQHF
V gene: TRBV6-5
CDR3 length: 15
J gene: TRBJ1-5

CDR3 protein: CASSLGGLAGTDTQYF
V gene: TRBV5-1
CDR3 length: 16
J gene: TRBJ2-3

CDR3 protein: CASSYGGHANQPQHF
V gene: TRBV6-5
CDR3 length: 15
J gene: TRBJ1-5

CDR3 protein: CASSSSGADTGELFF
V gene: TRBV11-2
CDR3 length: 15
J gene: TRBJ2-2

CDR3 protein: CASSASPADSVYF
V gene: TRBV25-1
CDR3 length: 13
J gene: TRBJ2-7

CDR3 protein: CASRTGLNTEAFF
V gene: TRBV10-1
CDR3 length: 13
J gene: TRBJ1-1

CDR3 protein: CASSQAGQRSDQPQHF
V gene: TRBV3-1/TRBV3-2
CDR3 length: 16
J gene: TRBJ1-5

CDR3 protein: CASSPSRVVQPQHF
V gene: TRBV19
CDR3 length: 14
J gene: TRBJ1-5

CDR3 protein: CASKRGGNTGELFF
V gene: TRBV11-2
CDR3 length: 14
J gene: TRBJ2-2

CDR3 protein: CASSWPREGSYGYTF
V gene: TRBV5-1
CDR3 length: 15
J gene: TRBJ1-2

CDR3 protein: CASILTGTNYGYTF
V gene: TRBV5-8
CDR3 length: 14
J gene: TRBJ1-2

CDR3 protein: CSASRGVDMGNTQYF
V gene: TRBV20-1
CDR3 length: 15
J gene: TRBJ2-3

CDR3 protein: CASSPLAGGNTGELFF
V gene: TRBV5-6
CDR3 length: 16
J gene: TRBJ2-2

CDR3 protein: CASTPASGHNEQFF
V gene: TRBV19
CDR3 length: 14
J gene: TRBJ2-1

CDR3 protein: CASIGQVVTEAFF
V gene: TRBV25-1
CDR3 length: 13
J gene: TRBJ1-1

CDR3 protein: CASNERSSGTGNTIYF
V gene: TRBV2
CDR3 length: 16
J gene: TRBJ1-3

CDR3 protein: CASGNRSSYNSPLHF
V gene: TRBV6-5
CDR3 length: 15
J gene: TRBJ1-6

CDR3 protein: CASSKEGGVYNEQFF
V gene: TRBV21-1
CDR3 length: 15
J gene: TRBJ2-1

CDR3 protein: CASSISAGGTQYF
V gene: TRBV6-4
CDR3 length: 13
J gene: TRBJ2-3

CDR3 protein: CASSIQGGDYGYTF
V gene: TRBV5-1
CDR3 length: 14
J gene: TRBJ1-2

CDR3 protein: CASSESQGTNEKLFF
V gene: TRBV10-1
CDR3 length: 15
J gene: TRBJ1-4

CDR3 protein: CASSSRGTSNQPQHF
V gene: TRBV19
CDR3 length: 15
J gene: TRBJ1-5